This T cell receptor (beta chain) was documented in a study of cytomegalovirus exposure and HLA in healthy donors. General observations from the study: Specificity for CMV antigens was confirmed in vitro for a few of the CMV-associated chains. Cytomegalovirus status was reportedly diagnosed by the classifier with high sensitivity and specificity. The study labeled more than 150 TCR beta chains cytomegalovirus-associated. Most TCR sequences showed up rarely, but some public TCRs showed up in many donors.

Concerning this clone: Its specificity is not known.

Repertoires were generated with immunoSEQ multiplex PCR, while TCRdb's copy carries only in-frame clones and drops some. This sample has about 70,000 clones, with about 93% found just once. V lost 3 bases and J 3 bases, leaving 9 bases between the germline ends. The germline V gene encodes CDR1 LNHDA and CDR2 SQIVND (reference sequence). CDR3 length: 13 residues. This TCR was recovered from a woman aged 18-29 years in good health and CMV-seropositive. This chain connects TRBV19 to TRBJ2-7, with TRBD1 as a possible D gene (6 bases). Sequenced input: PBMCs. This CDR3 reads CASSMADSYEQYF. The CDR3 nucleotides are TGTGCCAGTAGTATGGCGGACAGCTACGAGCAGTACTTC.